The source of this T cell receptor beta chain is a study of cytomegalovirus exposure and HLA in healthy donors. This PCR relied on a set of 60 Vbeta primers and 13 Jbeta primers. Profiling relied on immunoSEQ multiplex PCR, and the TCRdb table lists in-frame clones only, not all of them. The table has about 220,000 clones, around 76% seen once; the top ten hold 0.63%. This clone has just one count. J lost 2 bases, V lost 6 bases, and 6 bases had no gene match. Germline V lookup: CDR1 MNHEY, CDR2 SMNVEV (reference sequence). This CDR3 comprises 14 residues. The clonotype comes from a man aged 18-30 years in good health and CMV-seronegative. Specimen: PBMCs. The chain recombines TRBV27 with TRBJ1-2; 7 bases line up with TRBD1. The CDR3 loop reads CASSDRVGNYGYTF. The CDR3 DNA is TGTGCCAGCAGCGACAGGGTCGGGAACTATGGCTACACCTTC.